This T cell receptor (beta chain) was profiled in a study of shared clonotypes between healthy human individuals. A deep-level run was used for the assay. Assay used: immunoSEQ multiplex PCR; TCRdb lists only in-frame clones, some missing. Among 2 million to 3 million clones listed, under 95% were seen once. Source material: naive CD4+ T cells from PBMCs. Specified subset: CD45RA+ positively selected. The sequence was collected from a man younger than 35 in good health. Some clones in this sample may be carry-over from other donors' samples.

The CDR3 nucleotides are TGTGCCATCAGTGAATCGGGGGCCCAAAACATTCAGTACTTC. Its protein is CAISESGAQNIQYF. J is TRBJ2-4 and V is TRBV10-3; perhaps D is TRBD1 or TRBD2 (6 bases each). The CDR3 is 14 residues long. From germline, CDR1 is ENHRY and CDR2 SYGVKD. The ends were cut back, 3 bases at V and 5 bases at J, with 11 bases in the middle.